This TCR beta chain was documented in a study of T-cell reconstitution after alpha-beta-depleted transplantation in children. This clonotype was recorded many times. The TCRbeta library incorporated unique molecular identifiers. TCRdb fed the PCR reads into MiXCR, producing one record per CDR3 protein. This table holds a few hundred thousand distinct CDR3 sequences, 9% to 10% found once. Trimming removed 7 bases at V and 2 bases at J, with 7 bases between. From germline, CDR1 is ENHRY and CDR2 SYGVKD. The CDR3 totals 12 residues. This specimen was PBMCs from the stem cell graft donor, taken from the stem cell graft. The receptor was derived from a human donor who donated a stem cell graft to a child with SCID. The rearrangement joins TRBV10-3 to TRBJ2-3; possibly TRBD1 for D (5 bases). The DNA of the CDR3 is TGTGCCATCAAAGGGGACACAGATACGCAGTATTTT. This gives the protein CAIKGDTDTQYF.